These 32 T cell receptor beta chains share one sample of origin, sequenced in a study of blood T cell repertoires in COVID-19. Sequenced by immunoSEQ multiplex PCR; TCRdb stores in-frame clones only, minus some. The sample carries tens of thousands of clones, 76% recorded once. The material sequenced was peripheral blood. The receptors originated from a man at least 80 years old with acute or convalescent COVID-19.

In this sample, this clone turned up once. The V and J genes are TRBV5-6 and TRBJ1-2, with 7 bases that match TRBD1. The germline CDR1 and CDR2 sequences are SGHDT and YYEEEE. Trimming took 4 bases from V and 7 from J; bases not matched to a gene: 13. The CDR3 is 15 residues long. The CDR3 bases are TGTGCCAGCAGCCCGCGCGGGTGGGACAGATCTGGCTACACCTTC. This translates into CASSPRGWDRSGYTF.

This clone was detected a few times. J is TRBJ1-5 and V is TRBV4-2; unclear D gene. The CDR3 contains 15 residues. V lost 0 bases and J 0 bases, leaving 6 bases between the germline ends. Per germline, CDR1 LGHNA and CDR2 YNFKEQ. This CDR3 reads CASSQDRNSNQPQHF. The CDR3 DNA is TGTGCCAGCAGCCAAGACAGGAATAGCAATCAGCCCCAGCATTTT.

The chain links TRBV5-1 to TRBJ2-7, with TRBD1 matching over 8 bases. After removal of 4 bases from V and 1 base from J, the junction contained 10 bases not matched to a gene. Germline values: CDR1 SGHRS, CDR2 YFSETQ. This CDR3 contains 16 residues. The CDR3 reads CASSPTRGQGSYEQYF. The CDR3 nucleotides are TGCGCCAGCAGCCCTACCCGTGGACAGGGATCCTACGAGCAGTACTTC.

The rearrangement links TRBV2 to TRBJ2-5; tentatively, D is TRBD2 (6 bases). Germline values: CDR1 SNHLY, CDR2 FYNNEI. Trimming took off 8 bases at V and 5 bases at J, with 12 bases between the two ends. CDR3 length equals 12 residues. As DNA, the CDR3 is TGTGCCAGCCCGGGAGAGCGGGAGACCCAGTACTTC. Its translation: CASPGERETQYF.

This clone was recorded only once. The chain links TRBV5-6 to TRBJ1-6; 10 bases align to TRBD1. Germline V gene lookup returns CDR1 SGHDT and CDR2 YYEEEE. Trimming at V came to 1 base and at J to 8 bases, leaving 3 bases not matched to a gene. This CDR3 has 15 residues. This CDR3 reads CASSLRQGAYSPLHF. CDR3 sequence (DNA): TGTGCCAGCAGCTTGAGACAGGGGGCCTATTCACCCCTCCACTTT.

The chain has TRBV7-9 and TRBJ2-2; TRBD1 is a possible D gene (6 bases). V was shortened by 5 bases and J by 0 bases, with 16 bases between the two germline ends. Looked up from germline, CDR1 is SEHNR and CDR2 is FQNEAQ (reference sequence). The CDR3 sequence is 17 residues long. The CDR3 sequence is CASSSRPWTANTGELFF. The CDR3 DNA is TGTGCCAGCAGCAGCCGTCCTTGGACAGCGAACACCGGGGAGCTGTTTTTT.

The rearrangement links TRBV24-1 to TRBJ2-1; 7 bases are a match to TRBD2. Per the germline V gene, CDR1 is KGHDR and CDR2 is SFDVKD. After removal of 3 bases from V and 7 bases from J, the junction contained 2 bases not matched to a gene. The CDR3 runs 13 residues. CDR3 in amino acids: CATSDPLANEQFF. DNA for the CDR3: TGTGCCACCAGTGATCCACTAGCGAATGAGCAGTTCTTC.

This clone was recorded at least ten times. V usage is TRBV19 and J usage is TRBJ1-2; 7 nucleotides line up with TRBD1. The V and J ends lost 3 bases and 4 bases, in that order; junction bases with no gene match: 5. This CDR3 has 14 amino acids. Germline-derived CDR1 and CDR2 are LNHDA and SQIVND (reference sequence). The DNA for the CDR3 is TGTGCCAGTAGTATGGGACAGCTGGGCTATGGCTACACCTTC. Residues: CASSMGQLGYGYTF. Full variable domain (remainder filled in from reference TRBV19 and TRBJ1-2): DGGITQSPKYLFRKEGQNVTLSCEQNLNHDAMYWYRQDPGQGLRLIYYSQIVNDFQKGDIAEGYSVSREKKESFPLTVTSAQKNPTAFYLCASSMGQLGYGYTFGSGTRLTVV.

The V and J genes are TRBV9 and TRBJ1-6; no definite D call. The CDR3 covers 16 residues. The germline V gene encodes CDR1 SGDLS and CDR2 YYNGEE. The V end lost 0 bases, the J end lost 7 bases, and 14 bases lay between the germline ends. The CDR3 protein is CASSVEPVIRNSPLHF. The CDR3 nucleotides read TGTGCCAGCAGCGTAGAGCCCGTGATTCGGAATTCACCCCTCCACTTT.

The chain couples TRBV7-2 to TRBJ2-6; the D gene is possibly TRBD1 (6 bases). The length of the CDR3 is 16 residues. Germline V lookup: CDR1 SGHTA, CDR2 FQGNSA. Trimming cost V 3 bases and J 2 bases, with 11 bases left between them. Here the CDR3 reads CASSFSQGAGANVLTF. DNA of the CDR3: TGTGCCAGCAGCTTCTCACAGGGAGCTGGGGCCAACGTCCTGACTTTC.

This chain uses TRBV19 with TRBJ2-7; 9 nucleotides agree with TRBD1. Germline V lookup: CDR1 LNHDA, CDR2 SQIVND (reference sequence). The CDR3 sequence is 14 residues long. The V segment lost 1 base and the J segment 3 bases; nucleotides outside the gene matches: 1. The CDR3 loop reads CASSIGTGVYEQYF. CDR3 DNA: TGTGCCAGTAGTATAGGGACAGGGGTCTACGAGCAGTACTTC.

This clone came up a few times. The chain is built from TRBV30 and TRBJ1-5; 12 bases align to TRBD1. The CDR3 contains 19 residues. Trimming removed 0 bases from V and 0 bases from J; junction bases left unmatched: 9. Germline V gives CDR1 GTSNPN, CDR2 SVGIG (reference sequence). The CDR3: CAWSVRDRGPYNSNQPQHF. In DNA, the CDR3 is TGTGCCTGGAGTGTACGGGACAGGGGGCCCTACAATAGCAATCAGCCCCAGCATTTT.

The chain employs TRBV24-1 and TRBJ2-1; TRBD2 matches 12 bases. CDR3 length: 16 amino acids. From germline, CDR1 is KGHDR and CDR2 SFDVKD. The junction had 8 bases not matched to a gene; V was cut back by 4 bases and J by 8 bases. The CDR3 loop is CATSDPGLAGSDEQFF. CDR3 nucleotides: TGTGCCACCAGTGACCCCGGACTAGCGGGAAGCGATGAGCAGTTCTTC.

The chain combines TRBV5-1 with TRBJ2-2, with 7 nucleotides matching TRBD2. V shed 6 bases and J 6 bases; nucleotides not matched to a gene: 8. Germline V CDR1 and CDR2: SGHRS, YFSETQ. There are 14 residues in the CDR3. The CDR3 here is CASKLATNPGELFF. The CDR3 DNA reads as TGCGCCAGCAAACTAGCGACTAATCCCGGGGAGCTGTTTTTT.

The J gene is TRBJ2-2, the V gene TRBV24-1; 8 positions match TRBD2. The germline CDR1 and CDR2 sequences are KGHDR and SFDVKD. This CDR3 is 17 amino acids long. The V segment lost 3 bases and the J segment 4 bases; nucleotides outside the gene matches: 9. CDR3 residues: CATSDSSGKGVTGELFF. The DNA of the CDR3 is TGTGCCACCAGTGATAGTAGCGGGAAAGGGGTCACCGGGGAGCTGTTTTTT.

The chain combines TRBV20-1 with TRBJ2-3, with D possibly matching TRBD2 (6 bases). The CDR3 totals 14 residues. Trimming shortened V by 3 bases and J by 2 bases, and 12 bases separated the two germline ends. Per germline, CDR1 DFQATT and CDR2 SNEGSKA (reference sequence). CDR3 amino acids: CSASSWRDTDTQYF. The DNA of the CDR3 is TGCAGTGCTAGTAGTTGGCGGGACACAGATACGCAGTATTTT.

This sequence joins TRBV6-6 and TRBJ1-2, with TRBD1 matching 7 bases. After removal of 5 bases from V and 8 bases from J, the junction contained 11 bases not matched to a gene. Per germline, CDR1 MNHNY and CDR2 SVGAGI (reference sequence). The CDR3 spans 14 residues. The CDR3, as DNA: TGTGCCAGCAGTACGGGACAGCCGTTAATAGGCTACACCTTC. This translates into CASSTGQPLIGYTF.

V usage is TRBV4-2 and J usage is TRBJ2-6; 8 bases line up with TRBD1. In germline, CDR1 is LGHNA, CDR2 YNFKEQ. This CDR3 spans 19 amino acids. Losses at the gene ends were 0 bases for V and 2 bases for J; bases not matched to a gene: 9. The chain's CDR3 is CASSQDLRAGGAGANVLTF. The CDR3 DNA reads TGTGCCAGCAGCCAAGATCTTAGGGCAGGGGGCGCTGGGGCCAACGTCCTGACTTTC.

This chain joins TRBV2 and TRBJ1-2; 9 bases map to TRBD1. The trim removed 7 bases at V and 1 base at J, leaving 7 bases unmatched. Germline-derived CDR1 and CDR2 are SNHLY and FYNNEI. This CDR3 contains 15 residues. CDR3 DNA sequence: TGTGCCAGCACCCAGGACAGGGGAGGTAACTATGGCTACACCTTC. Protein product: CASTQDRGGNYGYTF.

This clone was picked up a small number of times. This chain links TRBV7-8 with TRBJ1-2; D call uncertain. Germline CDR1 and CDR2: SGHVS and FQNEAQ. The CDR3 consists of 12 residues. V was shortened by 1 base and J by 8 bases, with 8 bases between the two germline ends. CDR3 in amino acids: CASSLGRGGYTF. In nucleotides, the CDR3 is TGTGCCAGCAGCTTAGGGCGGGGAGGCTACACCTTC.

The chain recombines TRBV9 with TRBJ1-1; no clear D gene. The ends were cut back, 1 base at V and 7 bases at J, with 11 bases in the middle. From germline, CDR1 is SGDLS and CDR2 YYNGEE. This CDR3 is 13 amino acids long. The CDR3 DNA reads as TGTGCCAGCAGCGTAACCGGGGTCGGTGAAGCTTTCTTT. It specifies CASSVTGVGEAFF. The full variable domain, in which reference TRBV9 and TRBJ1-1 provide the parts outside the CDR3, is DSGVTQTPKHLITATGQRVTLRCSPRSGDLSVYWYQQSLDQGLQFLIQYYNGEERAKGNILERFSAQQFPDLHSELNLSSLELGDSALYFCASSVTGVGEAFFGQGTRLTVV.

In this sample, this clone turned up once. The genes are TRBV7-9 and TRBJ1-2; D gene ambiguous. The CDR3 sequence is 14 residues long. Germline lookup yields CDR1 SEHNR and CDR2 FQNEAQ (reference sequence). V shed 6 bases and J shed 4 bases, with 15 bases lying between them. The CDR3, as DNA: TGTGCCAGCAGTCCAGACTCCCAGACCTATGGCTACACCTTC. This encodes CASSPDSQTYGYTF.

This CDR3 reads CASSTPTRNTDTQYF. The CDR3 coding sequence is TGTGCCAGTAGTACTCCGACTAGAAACACAGATACGCAGTATTTT. The chain is built from TRBV19 and TRBJ2-3; TRBD2 might be the D (6 bases). Germline CDR1 LNHDA, CDR2 SQIVND (reference sequence). This CDR3 has 15 residues. Trimming shortened V by 4 bases and J by 2 bases, and 13 bases separated the two germline ends.

This chain uses TRBV5-1 with TRBJ1-2; 8 nucleotides match TRBD1. This CDR3 is built from 14 residues. The junction had 5 bases not matched to a gene; V was cut back by 0 bases and J by 7 bases. Germline V gene lookup returns CDR1 SGHRS and CDR2 YFSETQ. CDR3 residues: CASSLGQGSAGYTF. The CDR3 nucleotides are TGCGCCAGCAGCTTGGGACAGGGGAGTGCTGGCTACACCTTC. The full variable domain, in which reference TRBV5-1 and TRBJ1-2 provide the parts outside the CDR3, is KAGVTQTPRYLIKTRGQQVTLSCSPISGHRSVSWYQQTPGQGLQFLFEYFSETQRNKGNFPGRFSGRQFSNSRSEMNVSTLELGDSALYLCASSLGQGSAGYTFGSGTRLTVV.

The chain couples TRBV5-4 to TRBJ2-7; 8 positions match TRBD1. There are 15 residues in the CDR3. With V trimmed by 4 bases and J by 0 bases, 6 bases remained unmatched. Per germline, CDR1 SGHNT and CDR2 YYREEE (reference sequence). The CDR3 coding sequence is TGTGCCAGCAGCGTAGGGGACAGGAGCTCCTACGAGCAGTACTTC. Protein product: CASSVGDRSSYEQYF.

This clone turned up a few times. This rearrangement joins TRBV15 to TRBJ1-2; 11 bases are shared with TRBD1. There are 19 residues in the CDR3. V was clipped by 0 bases and J by 7 bases; unmatched bases: 16. Per germline, CDR1 LNHNV and CDR2 YYDKDF (reference sequence). CDR3 protein: CATSRDSGGTGGALGGYTF. The CDR3 DNA reads TGTGCCACCAGCAGAGACTCGGGGGGGACAGGGGGTGCTCTTGGTGGCTACACCTTC.

The rearrangement uses TRBV11-2 and TRBJ2-5; D perhaps matches TRBD2 (5 bases). The CDR3 covers 14 residues. The V gene's germline CDR1 is SGHAT and CDR2 FQNNGV. V was clipped by 1 base and J by 1 base, with 7 bases between them. The CDR3 DNA reads as TGTGCCAGCAGCTTAGCCCGGGGCCAAGAGACCCAGTACTTC. Its protein is CASSLARGQETQYF.

This chain links TRBV7-2 with TRBJ2-7; perhaps TRBD1 as D (6 bases). The CDR3 length is 13 residues. The germline V gene has CDR1 SGHTA and CDR2 FQGNSA. V lost 5 bases to trimming and J lost 6 bases, with 14 bases between them. The CDR3 nucleotides are TGTGCCAGCAGCCGTGACAGGATCGGCGAGCAGTACTTC. As protein: CASSRDRIGEQYF.

This clone was detected only a few times. The V call is TRBV18, the J call TRBJ1-4; D gene ambiguous. With 3 bases removed from V and 13 bases from J, the gap between germline ends came to 15 bases. The length of the CDR3 is 13 residues. Germline values: CDR1 KGHSH, CDR2 LQKENI. The CDR3 DNA reads TGTGCCAGCTCACCCCTTGGACTAGATGGACTGTTTTTT. Translating gives CASSPLGLDGLFF.

This chain links TRBV5-1 with TRBJ2-2; 9 positions match TRBD1. The CDR3 extends over 17 amino acids. Germline V gene data show CDR1 as SGHRS and CDR2 as YFSETQ. With V trimmed by 5 bases and J by 4 bases, 12 bases remained unmatched. CDR3 residues: CASRKSSGTGSTGELFF. The CDR3 nucleotides read TGCGCCAGCAGGAAATCATCCGGGACAGGGAGCACCGGGGAGCTGTTTTTT.

The J gene is TRBJ1-1, the V gene TRBV19; 7 bases map to TRBD1. V shed 9 bases, J shed 0 bases, and the junction held 13 bases outside the gene matches. The CDR3 runs 16 residues. The germline gives CDR1 LNHDA, CDR2 SQIVND (reference sequence). Written as DNA, the CDR3 is TGTGCCAGCATGCGACTTCGGGACAGCTTGAACACTGAAGCTTTCTTT. Its protein product is CASMRLRDSLNTEAFF.

The gene calls are TRBV4-2 and TRBJ2-7; 11 nucleotides line up with TRBD2. V was clipped by 4 bases and J by 4 bases; unmatched bases: 6. The CDR3 runs to 15 residues. The germline gives CDR1 LGHNA, CDR2 YNFKEQ. This chain's CDR3 is CASSPTSGSQYEQYF. In DNA, the CDR3 is TGTGCCAGCAGCCCAACTAGCGGGAGTCAGTACGAGCAGTACTTC.